This T cell receptor beta chain was identified in a study of control samples from healthy donors and cancer patients. Here immunoSEQ multiplex PCR was the method, and the copy in TCRdb shows in-frame clones only, minus some. The sample contains 48,000 or so clones, more than 85% of which appear only once. The V gene's germline CDR1 is SGHRS and CDR2 YFSETQ. The CDR3 spans 15 residues. V was pared by 0 bases and J by 8 bases, with 15 bases between. The chain recombines TRBV5-1 with TRBJ2-4; D is unresolved. The sequence came from a woman between 50 and 59 years old with head and neck cancer. The sample taken for sequencing was PBMCs. The CDR3 DNA is TGCGCCAGCAGCTTGGGTGATAGGGTGAACGACATTCAGTACTTC. Amino acid sequence: CASSLGDRVNDIQYF.